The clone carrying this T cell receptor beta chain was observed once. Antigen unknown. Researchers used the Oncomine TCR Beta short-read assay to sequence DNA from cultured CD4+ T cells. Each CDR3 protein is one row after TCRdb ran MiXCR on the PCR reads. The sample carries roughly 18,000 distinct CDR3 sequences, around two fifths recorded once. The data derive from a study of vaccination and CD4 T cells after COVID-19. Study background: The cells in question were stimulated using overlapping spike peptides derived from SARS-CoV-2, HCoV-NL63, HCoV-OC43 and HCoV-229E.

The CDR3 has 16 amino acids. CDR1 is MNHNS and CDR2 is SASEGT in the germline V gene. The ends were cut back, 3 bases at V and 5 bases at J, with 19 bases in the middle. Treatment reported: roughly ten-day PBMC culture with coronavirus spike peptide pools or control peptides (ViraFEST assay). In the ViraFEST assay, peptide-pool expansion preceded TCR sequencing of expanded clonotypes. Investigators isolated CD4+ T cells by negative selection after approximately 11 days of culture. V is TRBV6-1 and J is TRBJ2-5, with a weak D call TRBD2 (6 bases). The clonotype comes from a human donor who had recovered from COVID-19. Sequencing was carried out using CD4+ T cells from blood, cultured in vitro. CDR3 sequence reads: CASSDPGRTGGETQYF. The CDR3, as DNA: TGTGCCAGCAGTGATCCGGGACGGACTGGGGGGGAGACCCAGTACTTC.